The 18 T cell receptor beta chains listed next were all sequenced from one sample in a study of shared clonotypes between healthy human individuals. Profiling relied on immunoSEQ multiplex PCR, and the TCRdb table lists in-frame clones only, not all of them. The repertoire has about 510,000 clones, 60% to 85% of them found once; the top ten carry roughly 13%. Sequenced input: PBMCs. The receptors derive from a middle-aged woman in good health. Some clones in this sample may be carry-over from other donors' samples.

This clone was recorded many times. The chain recombines TRBV6-6 with TRBJ2-2; weak D call: TRBD1 (5 bases). The V and J ends lost 3 bases and 4 bases respectively, with 12 bases between them. This CDR3 is 15 amino acids long. Per the germline V gene, CDR1 is MNHNY and CDR2 is SVGAGI (reference sequence). In DNA, the CDR3 is TGTGCCAGCAGTTATTGGCAGGGTTTCACCGGGGAGCTGTTTTTT. Protein: CASSYWQGFTGELFF.

In this sample, this clone turned up once. The chain uses TRBV5-4 and TRBJ1-2; possibly TRBD1 for D (5 bases). Germline V lookup: CDR1 SGHNT, CDR2 YYREEE (reference sequence). The V end was cut by 0 bases, the J end by 5 bases, with 14 bases between. The CDR3 runs 15 residues. The chain's CDR3 is CASSLGGPSIYGYTF. The CDR3 DNA sequence: TGTGCCAGCAGCTTGGGGGGACCGTCGATTTATGGCTACACCTTC.

This clone came up a few times. Other DNA sequences in this specimen translate into the identical CDR3. The chain has TRBV15 and TRBJ1-5; no definite D call. The V gene's germline CDR1 is LNHNV and CDR2 YYDKDF (reference sequence). V was shortened by 0 bases and J by 5 bases, with 5 bases between the two germline ends. The CDR3 is 13 residues long. In DNA, the CDR3 is TGTGCCACCAGCAGAGATCTTGATCAGCCCCAGCATTTT. It codes for CATSRDLDQPQHF.

The CDR3 region is CASSLRHGHGTQYF. In nucleotides, the CDR3 is TGTGCCAGCAGTTTACGGCACGGGCATGGGACCCAGTACTTC. The chain combines TRBV27 with TRBJ2-5, with D unclear. Trimming removed 2 bases from V and 7 bases from J, with 14 bases in between. Germline V CDR1 and CDR2: MNHEY, SMNVEV (reference sequence). This CDR3 is built from 14 residues.

V usage is TRBV7-3 and J usage is TRBJ2-3; either TRBD1 or TRBD2 may fit D (5 bases each). The V end was cut by 4 bases, the J end by 5 bases, with 16 bases between. Germline CDR1 is SGHTA and CDR2 is FQGTGA. CDR3 length: 15 amino acids. The CDR3 loop is CASSSSGLAVDTQYF. In DNA form, the CDR3 reads TGTGCCAGCAGCTCCTCGGGGCTAGCCGTAGATACGCAGTATTTT.

CDR3 in amino acids: CASSMGGGGLINEQFF. The CDR3, as DNA: TGTGCCAGCAGTATGGGAGGGGGAGGATTAATCAATGAGCAGTTCTTC. V gene TRBV28 combines with J gene TRBJ2-1, with TRBD2 as a possible D gene (7 bases). The CDR3 runs 16 residues. Looked up from germline, CDR1 is MDHEN and CDR2 is SYDVKM. V lost 5 bases and J 6 bases, leaving 20 bases between the germline ends. Complete variable domain (other parts from reference TRBV28 and TRBJ2-1): DVKVTQSSRYLVKRTGEKVFLECVQDMDHENMFWYRQDPGLGLRLIYFSYDVKMKEKGDIPEGYSVSREKKERFSLILESASTNQTSMYLCASSMGGGGLINEQFFGPGTRLTVL.

V usage is TRBV14 and J usage is TRBJ2-3; 9 bases align to TRBD2. The germline CDR1 and CDR2 sequences are SGHDN and FVKESK. V shed 2 bases and J 5 bases; nucleotides not matched to a gene: 8. The CDR3 consists of 16 residues. The CDR3 nucleotides are TGTGCCAGCAGCCAAAGACTAGCGGCAAGGAGAGATACGCAGTATTTT. This sequence encodes CASSQRLAARRDTQYF.

This rearrangement joins TRBV4-2 to TRBJ1-1; D remains ambiguous. V shed 0 bases and J shed 1 base, with 12 bases lying between them. The CDR3 length is 16 residues. CDR1 LGHNA and CDR2 YNFKEQ come from the germline V gene. CDR3 residues: CASSQEPTTGNTEAFF. The CDR3 DNA reads TGTGCCAGCAGCCAAGAACCGACCACTGGGAACACTGAAGCTTTCTTT.

This chain joins TRBV7-9 and TRBJ1-1, with D perhaps matching TRBD1 (5 bases). V lost 2 bases and J 1 base, leaving 11 bases between the germline ends. CDR1 SEHNR and CDR2 FQNEAQ come from the germline V gene (reference sequence). The CDR3 has 15 residues. The DNA of the CDR3 is TGTGCCAGCAGCTTATCCGGACACCCGAACACTGAAGCTTTCTTT. Amino acids: CASSLSGHPNTEAFF.

The V gene is TRBV18, the J gene TRBJ1-1; no clear D. The CDR3 totals 13 residues. With 0 bases removed from V and 1 base from J, the gap between germline ends came to 3 bases. The V gene's germline CDR1 is KGHSH and CDR2 LQKENI. CDR3 amino acids: CASSPPQNTEAFF. The CDR3 region has the DNA TGTGCCAGCTCACCACCCCAGAACACTGAAGCTTTCTTT.

V is TRBV4-1 and J is TRBJ1-1; TRBD1 matches 9 bases. The CDR3 has 22 amino acids. Trimming took 2 bases from V and 0 from J; bases not matched to a gene: 22. From germline, CDR1 is MGHRA and CDR2 YSYEKL. In nucleotides, the CDR3 is TGCGCCAGCAGCCAAATAACAGGGGGCGTCAAAGGGGGGAACAAGCTGAACACTGAAGCTTTCTTT. Translation: CASSQITGGVKGGNKLNTEAFF.

The genes are TRBV5-5 and TRBJ1-2, with 9 bases matching TRBD1. Germline assignment: CDR1 SGHKS and CDR2 YYEKEE (reference sequence). This CDR3 is 15 amino acids long. Trimming removed 0 bases from V and 4 bases from J; junction bases left unmatched: 4. CDR3 loop: CASSLALDRGYGYTF. The CDR3 DNA reads as TGTGCCAGCAGCTTGGCCCTGGACAGGGGCTATGGCTACACCTTC. Full variable domain (missing parts from reference TRBV5-5 and TRBJ1-2): DAGVTQSPTHLIKTRGQQVTLRCSPISGHKSVSWYQQVLGQGPQFIFQYYEKEERGRGNFPDRFSARQFPNYSSELNVNALLLGDSALYLCASSLALDRGYGYTFGSGTRLTVV.

The sample holds one count of this clone. The J gene is TRBJ1-1, the V gene TRBV9; 8 bases are a match to TRBD1. CDR1 is SGDLS and CDR2 is YYNGEE in the germline V gene. This CDR3 comprises 13 residues. After removal of 3 bases from V and 7 bases from J, the junction contained 5 bases not matched to a gene. As DNA, the CDR3 is TGTGCCAGCAGCGCCTCAGGGGGCTTTGAAGCTTTCTTT. Protein product: CASSASGGFEAFF.

The table lists this clone with many counts. The V call is TRBV28, the J call TRBJ2-7; 7 bases map to TRBD2. Germline CDR1 and CDR2: MDHEN and SYDVKM. V was pared by 5 bases and J by 2 bases, with 15 bases of the junction left unmatched. The CDR3 has 17 residues. The DNA of the CDR3 is TGTGCCAGCAGTCCGACGGGTCTAGCGGAAGGAACCTACGAGCAGTACTTC. Encoded protein: CASSPTGLAEGTYEQYF.

V and J are TRBV19 and TRBJ1-1, with 8 bases fitting TRBD1. J was trimmed by 4 bases and V by 6 bases; bases with no gene match: 7. Germline values: CDR1 LNHDA, CDR2 SQIVND (reference sequence). The CDR3 has 14 amino acids. In DNA, the CDR3 is TGTGCCAGTAGCCTAACAGGGGGTGGCACTGAAGCTTTCTTT. Translating it yields CASSLTGGGTEAFF.

The rearrangement joins TRBV28 to TRBJ1-4, with a tentative D call TRBD1 (5 bases). Germline CDR1 is MDHEN and CDR2 is SYDVKM. The CDR3 sequence is 13 residues long. V was clipped by 2 bases and J by 8 bases, with 9 bases between them. The chain's CDR3 is CASSLSRVEKLFF. The CDR3 bases are TGTGCCAGCAGTTTAAGCAGGGTCGAAAAACTGTTTTTT.

This chain uses TRBV28 with TRBJ2-2, with D maybe TRBD2 (6 bases). CDR1 MDHEN and CDR2 SYDVKM come from the germline V gene. This CDR3 region has 15 residues. The V end was cut by 2 bases, the J end by 5 bases, with 12 bases between. CDR3 sequence (DNA): TGTGCCAGCAGTTTACGGGGGTTTGGAACCGGGGAGCTGTTTTTT. Translated: CASSLRGFGTGELFF.

The chain combines TRBV28 with TRBJ1-5; tentatively, D is TRBD1 (6 bases). Trimming removed 2 bases at V and 4 bases at J, with 9 bases between. The CDR3 loop spans 14 amino acids. Germline values: CDR1 MDHEN, CDR2 SYDVKM. The CDR3 sequence: CASSLQGRNQPQHF. DNA of the CDR3: TGTGCCAGCAGTTTACAGGGGAGAAATCAGCCCCAGCATTTT.